The 10 T cell receptor beta chains reported below all come from one sample, sequenced in a study of CD8+ T cells in alopecia areata. Documented treatment: oral pan-JAK inhibitor, 5-10 mg twice daily. Extracted from the samples, RNA was reverse transcribed into cDNA to serve as the sequencing template. The method was immunoSEQ multiplex PCR; TCRdb's version includes in-frame clones alone and lacks a portion of them. Of more than 200,000 clones listed, approximately 45% are singletons. Here the sequenced sample was CD4+ T cells sorted from blood, taken at approximately week 36, from a patient treated with tofacitinib. The receptors originated from a human donor with alopecia areata.

This clone has a handful of counts. J is TRBJ2-1 and V is TRBV4-1, with a possible D match to TRBD2 (6 bases). CDR3 length equals 17 residues. V was pared by 3 bases and J by 2 bases, with 17 bases between. Germline V CDR1 and CDR2: MGHRA, YSYEKL. CDR3 DNA sequence: TGCGCCAGCAGCCATTCCTTTGGTAGCGGAGCCTACAATGAGCAGTTCTTC. Residues: CASSHSFGSGAYNEQFF.

This clone has a handful of counts. The V gene is TRBV10-3, the J gene TRBJ2-5; D unresolved. Looked up from germline, CDR1 is ENHRY and CDR2 is SYGVKD. V lost 0 bases and J lost 1, with 6 bases in between. The length of the CDR3 is 14 residues. CDR3 nucleotides: TGTGCCATCAGTGAGTCGAACACCCAAGAGACCCAGTACTTC. It codes for CAISESNTQETQYF.

J is TRBJ2-7 and V is TRBV29-1; no clear D. Germline V gene sequence: CDR1 SQVTM, CDR2 ANQGSEA. The V and J ends lost 4 bases and 1 base respectively, with 8 bases between them. The CDR3 extends over 12 amino acids. The CDR3 DNA reads TGCAGCGTTGTTGAACTTTCCTACGAGCAGTACTTC. Protein sequence: CSVVELSYEQYF.

The chain joins TRBV5-1 to TRBJ2-3; 8 nucleotides agree with TRBD2. Germline V gives CDR1 SGHRS, CDR2 YFSETQ. The CDR3 has 16 amino acids. V was clipped by 0 bases and J by 3 bases; unmatched bases: 6. The CDR3 nucleotides read TGCGCCAGCAGCTTGGAGGGCGGGAGGAAGACAGATACGCAGTATTTT. It is translated as CASSLEGGRKTDTQYF.

Written as DNA, the CDR3 is TGTGCCTGGAGGGGGACGGAGGAAGGGGAGCAGTTCTTC. Its protein is CAWRGTEEGEQFF. The chain has TRBV30 and TRBJ2-1, with D perhaps assigned TRBD1 or TRBD2 (5 bases each). Germline CDR1 and CDR2: GTSNPN and SVGIG (reference sequence). The V gene lost 3 bases and the J gene lost 10 bases, with 16 bases spanning the gap. The CDR3 consists of 13 residues.

V and J are TRBV7-2 and TRBJ2-4; no firm D call. Per germline, CDR1 SGHTA and CDR2 FQGNSA. The CDR3 runs 13 residues. V lost 4 bases to trimming and J lost 3 bases, with 7 bases between them. CDR3 in amino acids: CASSSDVKNIQYF. DNA of the CDR3: TGTGCCAGCAGCTCCGATGTCAAAAACATTCAGTACTTC.

This clone was picked up a small number of times. V usage is TRBV30 and J usage is TRBJ1-5; D is perhaps TRBD1 (6 bases). CDR1 is GTSNPN and CDR2 is SVGIG in the germline V gene (reference sequence). The CDR3 totals 13 residues. V lost 2 bases, J lost 6 bases, and 11 bases lay in between. CDR3 sequence: CAWSSEGGQPQHF. The CDR3, as DNA: TGTGCCTGGAGTAGCGAGGGGGGTCAGCCCCAGCATTTT.

This chain links TRBV29-1 with TRBJ1-5, with D possibly matching TRBD1 (5 bases). Germline loops: CDR1 SQVTM, CDR2 ANQGSEA. The length of the CDR3 is 12 residues. V was shortened by 5 bases and J by 3 bases, with 8 bases between the two germline ends. Written as DNA, the CDR3 is TGCAGCGTTCAGGGACCCAATCAGCCCCAGCATTTT. Translation: CSVQGPNQPQHF.

This clone was detected only a few times. CDR3 in amino acids: CASSFGRTEAFF. For the CDR3, the DNA is TGTGCCAGCAGTTTCGGTAGGACTGAAGCTTTCTTT. The genes are TRBV25-1 and TRBJ1-1; no clear D gene. Trimming pared 5 bases from V and 5 bases from J, leaving 9 bases between. The CDR3 is 12 amino acids. Per germline, CDR1 MGHDK and CDR2 SYGVNS.

The chain couples TRBV2 to TRBJ2-3; tentative D call: TRBD1 (7 bases). The CDR3 has 14 residues. Germline lookup yields CDR1 SNHLY and CDR2 FYNNEI. V gave up 2 bases and J gave up 6 bases, with 12 bases separating them. The CDR3 here is CASSEQGGYDTQYF. Here the CDR3 DNA reads TGTGCCAGCAGTGAACAGGGGGGATATGATACGCAGTATTTT.